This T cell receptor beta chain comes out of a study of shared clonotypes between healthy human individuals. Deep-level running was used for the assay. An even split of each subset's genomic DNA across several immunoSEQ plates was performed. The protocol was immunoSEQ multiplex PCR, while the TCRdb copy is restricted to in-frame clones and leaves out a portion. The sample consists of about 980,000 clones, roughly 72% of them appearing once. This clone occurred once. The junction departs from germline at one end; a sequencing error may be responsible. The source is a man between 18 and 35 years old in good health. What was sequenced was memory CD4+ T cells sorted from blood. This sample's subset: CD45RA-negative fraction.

This CDR3 reads CASSPKWDSRNAQHF. CDR3 nucleotide sequence: TGTGCTAGCAGCCCGAAGTGGGACAGCCGAAATGCCCAGCATTTT. This rearrangement joins TRBV7-7 to TRBJ1-5; 7 bases match TRBD1. The length of the CDR3 is 15 residues. CDR1 and CDR2 (germline): SSHAT, FNYEAQ (reference sequence).